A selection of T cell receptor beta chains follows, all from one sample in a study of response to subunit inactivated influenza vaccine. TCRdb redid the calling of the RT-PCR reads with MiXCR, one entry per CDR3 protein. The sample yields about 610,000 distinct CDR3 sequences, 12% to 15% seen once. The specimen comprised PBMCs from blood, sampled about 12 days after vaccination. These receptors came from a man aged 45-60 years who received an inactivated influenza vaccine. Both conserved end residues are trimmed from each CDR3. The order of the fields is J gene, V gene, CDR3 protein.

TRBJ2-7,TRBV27,ASSMGTGGLYEQY
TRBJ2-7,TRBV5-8,ASRYYDRTYEQY
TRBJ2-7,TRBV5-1,ASSPKTGTSGRAWSYEQY
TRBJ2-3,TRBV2,ASRGQGSTDTQY
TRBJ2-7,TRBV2,ASGGTSDYEQY
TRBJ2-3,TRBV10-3,AINSQGGVTDTQY
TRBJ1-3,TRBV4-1,ASSQASPSSGNTIY
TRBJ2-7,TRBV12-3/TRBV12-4,ASSTGTVKY
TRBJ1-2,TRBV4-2,ASSQAGAEYGYT
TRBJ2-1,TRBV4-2,ASSHTGPNEQF
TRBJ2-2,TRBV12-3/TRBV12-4,ASLPGARGAGELF
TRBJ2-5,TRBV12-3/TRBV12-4,ASSPLRGKETQY
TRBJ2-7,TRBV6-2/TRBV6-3,ASSYKLGDTYSYEQY
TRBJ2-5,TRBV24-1,ATSDFGDRGRQETQY
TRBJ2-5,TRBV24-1,ATSGTGARATQY
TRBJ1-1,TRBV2,ASGPDMNTEAF
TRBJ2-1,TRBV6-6,ASMWREGNEQF
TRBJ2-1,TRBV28,ASSLVGNNEQF
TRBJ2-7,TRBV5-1,ASSLATWDRPYEQY
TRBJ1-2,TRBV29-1,SVAQGKGVYGYT
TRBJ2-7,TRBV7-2,ASSSGAVYEQY
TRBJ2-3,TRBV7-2,ASRQGASTDTQY
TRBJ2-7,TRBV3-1,ASSQGEPGLSINEQY
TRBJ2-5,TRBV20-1,SAEDRQQETQY
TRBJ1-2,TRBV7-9,ASSSIEILHGYT
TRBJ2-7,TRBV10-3,AIRGLAGRGEQY
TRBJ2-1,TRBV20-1,SARDVPRTWDNEQF
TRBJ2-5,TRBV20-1,SARLAGAQGAQY
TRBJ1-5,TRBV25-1,ASSDSGFNQPQH
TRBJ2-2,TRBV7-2,ASSVGLNTWGGLF
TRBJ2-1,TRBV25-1,ASSVNAGAYNEQF
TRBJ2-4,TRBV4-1,ASSQDASVGSAKNIQY
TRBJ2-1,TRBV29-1,SVGVGGPYNEQF
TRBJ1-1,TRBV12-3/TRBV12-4,ASSRARPEAF
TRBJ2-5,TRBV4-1,ASSQELIQETQY
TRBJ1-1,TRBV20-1,SARRSQGVSDRAF
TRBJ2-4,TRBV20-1,SAREAGGPEY
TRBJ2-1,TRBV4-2,ASSHSMGEQF
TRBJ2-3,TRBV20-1,SAISGSPSDTQY
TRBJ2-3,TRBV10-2,ASRQGSTFSDTQY
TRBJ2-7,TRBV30,AWSVDIFSYEQY
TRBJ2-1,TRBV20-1,SARDLLGNEQF
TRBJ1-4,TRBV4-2,ASSQEGVSEKLF
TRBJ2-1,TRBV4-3,ASSQDSPGLAYNEQF
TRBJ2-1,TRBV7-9,ASSIRDSHNEQF
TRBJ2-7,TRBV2,ASRPNRDGTYEQY
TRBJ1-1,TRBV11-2,ASSLEGQLEAF